This entry concerns a single TCR beta chain. Its antigen is unknown. This specimen comes from a study of neurological immune-mediated disorders. Broader study findings: When the repertoires were sorted by phylogenetic grouping, those of 18 of 34 multiple sclerosis patients ended up in one related-CDR3 cluster, a possible signature.

A single record per CDR3 protein comes from TCRdb applying MiXCR to the 5' RACE reads. The data show around 50,000 distinct CDR3 sequences, 3% to 4.5% seen once. Trimming cost V 4 bases and J 3 bases; bases outside gene matches: 6. CDR1 and CDR2 (germline): LGHDT, YNNKEL (reference sequence). This CDR3 has 15 residues. The chain couples TRBV3-1 to TRBJ2-7; 10 bases match TRBD1. This clonotype originated in a man aged 55 to 69 with multiple sclerosis. Sequencing was carried out using PBMCs. CDR3 in amino acids: CASSLWTGGDYEQYF. CDR3 bases: TGTGCCAGCAGCCTTTGGACAGGGGGGGACTACGAGCAGTACTTC.